The 14 T cell receptor beta chains below come from one sample, sequenced in a study of T cell repertoires in ileal Crohn's disease. Produced via immunoSEQ multiplex PCR; TCRdb's table is partial and in-frame only. The data hold about 4,500 clones, with 75% to 85% observed a single time. The sequenced material came from ileal tissue. These receptors all come from an adult with Crohn's disease.

Worth noting for this clone: One end of the junction fails to match germline, which may point to a read error. Other DNA sequences within the sample encode an identical CDR3. This chain links TRBV7-9 with TRBJ2-7, with TRBD2 identical over 7 bases. Germline CDR1 SEHNR, CDR2 FQNEAQ (reference sequence). The CDR3 is made up of 16 amino acids. CDR3 nucleotides: TGTGCCAGCAGTTTAGTCCCCGGGGAGGGAGGGTACGAGCAGTACTTC. It is translated as CASSLVPGEGGYEQYF.

The genes are TRBV18 and TRBJ2-7; perhaps TRBD2 as D (5 bases). The CDR3 runs to 13 residues. V lost 3 bases to trimming and J lost 3 bases, with 9 bases between them. The V gene's germline CDR1 is KGHSH and CDR2 LQKENI. This CDR3 reads CASSPPAGYEQYF. CDR3 nucleotide sequence: TGTGCCAGCTCACCCCCGGCGGGCTACGAGCAGTACTTC.

The rearrangement joins TRBV11-2 to TRBJ2-3; D might be TRBD1 (6 bases). The CDR3 is 13 amino acids. CDR1 SGHAT and CDR2 FQNNGV come from the germline V gene. V lost 8 bases to trimming and J lost 2 bases, with 11 bases between them. The CDR3 region has the DNA TGTGCCAGCCATACAGGGAACACAGATACGCAGTATTTT. Its protein product is CASHTGNTDTQYF.

The chain recombines TRBV5-5 with TRBJ2-3; D perhaps matches TRBD1 (5 bases). Trimming cost V 4 bases and J 4 bases, with 10 bases left between them. This CDR3 comprises 13 residues. Germline V lookup: CDR1 SGHKS, CDR2 YYEKEE (reference sequence). The CDR3 here is CASSVDRPDTQYF. DNA of the CDR3: TGTGCCAGCAGCGTCGACAGACCAGATACGCAGTATTTT.

This clone was seen only once. The chain recombines TRBV9 with TRBJ2-3, with 9 nucleotides matching TRBD2. With V trimmed by 0 bases and J by 5 bases, 4 bases remained unmatched. There are 15 residues in the CDR3. CDR1 and CDR2 (germline): SGDLS, YYNGEE. CDR3 amino acids: CASSVVGGRGDTQYF. CDR3 bases: TGTGCCAGCAGCGTAGTTGGCGGGAGGGGAGATACGCAGTATTTT.

This chain links TRBV6-1 with TRBJ1-3; D call uncertain. The CDR3 spans 11 residues. The V gene's germline CDR1 is MNHNS and CDR2 SASEGT. Trimming took 9 bases from V and 4 from J, leaving 7 bases between them. The CDR3 loop is CASTQGNTIYF. In DNA form, the CDR3 reads TGTGCCAGTACACAGGGAAACACCATATATTTT.

This clone was recorded only once. This sequence joins TRBV28 and TRBJ1-2; 8 bases are shared with TRBD1. V dropped 1 base and J dropped 4; count of bases not matched to a gene: 5. Germline CDR1 and CDR2: MDHEN and SYDVKM. The CDR3 is made up of 15 amino acids. The CDR3 DNA reads TGTGCCAGCAGTTTATCGACAGGGGAGGGCTATGGCTACACCTTC. This encodes CASSLSTGEGYGYTF.

The gene calls are TRBV4-1 and TRBJ2-3, with a tentative D call TRBD1 (6 bases). The length of the CDR3 is 16 residues. The germline V gene has CDR1 MGHRA and CDR2 YSYEKL. V was trimmed by 0 bases and J by 2 bases, leaving 12 bases between them. The CDR3 here is CASSQERTDPTDTQYF. The CDR3 DNA reads as TGCGCCAGCAGCCAAGAACGGACAGATCCCACAGATACGCAGTATTTT.

This chain connects TRBV2 to TRBJ1-3; D is uncertain. Germline loops: CDR1 SNHLY, CDR2 FYNNEI. The CDR3 sequence is 14 residues long. V dropped 7 bases and J dropped 1 base, with 11 bases sitting between them. The CDR3 reads CASKGLRSGNTIYF. CDR3 nucleotides: TGTGCCAGCAAAGGACTAAGGTCTGGAAACACCATATATTTT.

V gene TRBV20-1 combines with J gene TRBJ1-3; D is unresolved. The CDR3 extends over 11 amino acids. CDR1 DFQATT and CDR2 SNEGSKA come from the germline V gene (reference sequence). Trimming cost V 1 base and J 8 bases, with 6 bases left between them. This CDR3 is CSARGLDTIYF. CDR3 DNA: TGCAGTGCTAGAGGTCTTGACACCATATATTTT.

The chain employs TRBV7-9 and TRBJ2-5; 8 bases match TRBD1. Near its end, the DNA agrees better with TRBJ2-7, so the J call may be wrong. CDR3 size: 14 residues. Germline V gene lookup returns CDR1 SEHNR and CDR2 FQNEAQ (reference sequence). This CDR3 reads CASSLAAGGGEQYF. CDR3 sequence (DNA): TGTGCCAGCAGCTTAGCGGCAGGGGGCGGCGAGCAGTACTTC.

A single count supports this clone. V gene TRBV30 combines with J gene TRBJ1-4; D unclear. The V gene lost 5 bases and the J gene lost 5 bases, with 15 bases spanning the gap. The CDR3 contains 14 residues. Germline-derived CDR1 and CDR2 are GTSNPN and SVGIG (reference sequence). The CDR3 reads CAWSRSTVNEKLFF. The CDR3 nucleotides read TGTGCCTGGTCGAGAAGTACCGTAAATGAAAAACTGTTTTTT.

The V and J genes are TRBV4-1 and TRBJ1-6; D is uncertain. The germline V and J ends were trimmed by 2 bases and 0 bases, with 11 bases remaining between them. CDR1 is MGHRA, CDR2 YSYEKL, per germline. The CDR3 is 17 residues long. The CDR3 sequence: CASSQFWASSYNSPLHF. The DNA for the CDR3 is TGCGCCAGCAGCCAATTTTGGGCGAGCTCCTATAATTCACCCCTCCACTTT.

The chain couples TRBV27 to TRBJ1-4; 10 nucleotides line up with TRBD1. CDR1 is MNHEY, CDR2 SMNVEV, per germline (reference sequence). The CDR3 extends over 15 amino acids. After removal of 3 bases from V and 8 bases from J, the junction contained 6 bases not matched to a gene. CDR3 sequence reads: CASSFSGQGFEKLFF. CDR3 nucleotide sequence: TGTGCCAGCAGTTTCTCGGGACAGGGGTTCGAAAAACTGTTTTTT.